This T cell receptor beta chain was identified in a study of regulatory T cells in long-lasting Graves disease. Time point: newly diagnosed GD, antithyroid drugs for less than 3 months. Researchers made the TCR library from RNA that was extracted from PBMCs. American Thyroid Association guidelines defined Graves' disease diagnosis. Trimming left V 6 bases short and J 0 bases short, with 12 bases between. From germline, CDR1 is LGHDT and CDR2 YNNKEL (reference sequence). This CDR3 is built from 14 residues. With iRepertoire HTBI primers and Arm-PCR of CDR3 regions, TCR beta libraries were built. Authors' data handling: In the combined samples, approximately 62 TRBV and 14 TRBJ segments were identified. TCRdb reprocessed the multiplex PCR reads via MiXCR and lists one record per CDR3 protein. The V and J calls were not made by the authors but by TCRdb's processing. Of approximately 230,000 distinct CDR3 sequences listed, approximately 16% are singletons.

This clonotype came up many times. The clonotype comes from a female donor with Graves disease. The source was peripheral blood mononuclear cells (PBMCs), collected at new diagnosis, from a patient treated with antithyroid drugs. The V gene is TRBV3-1, the J gene TRBJ2-7; D uncertain. The CDR3 nucleotides are TGTGCCAGCAGGCCAAGGGCCGGCTCCTACGAGCAGTACTTC. Translated: CASRPRAGSYEQYF.